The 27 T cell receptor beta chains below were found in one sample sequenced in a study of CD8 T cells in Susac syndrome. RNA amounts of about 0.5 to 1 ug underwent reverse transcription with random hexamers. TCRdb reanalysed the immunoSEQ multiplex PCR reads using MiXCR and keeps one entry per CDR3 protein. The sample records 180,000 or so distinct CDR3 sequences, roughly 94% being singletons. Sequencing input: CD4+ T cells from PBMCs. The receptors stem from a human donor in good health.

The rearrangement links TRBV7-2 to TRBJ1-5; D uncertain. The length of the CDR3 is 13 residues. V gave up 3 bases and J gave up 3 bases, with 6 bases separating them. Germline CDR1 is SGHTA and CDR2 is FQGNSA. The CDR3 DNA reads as TGTGCCAGCAGCTTCTCAGTCAATCAGCCCCAGCATTTT. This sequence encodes CASSFSVNQPQHF.

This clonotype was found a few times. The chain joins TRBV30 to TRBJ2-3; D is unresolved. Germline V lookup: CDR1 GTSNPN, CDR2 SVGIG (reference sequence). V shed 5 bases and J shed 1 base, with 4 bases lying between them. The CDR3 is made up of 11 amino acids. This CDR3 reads CAWSRTDTQYF. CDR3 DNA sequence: TGTGCCTGGTCACGCACAGATACGCAGTATTTT.

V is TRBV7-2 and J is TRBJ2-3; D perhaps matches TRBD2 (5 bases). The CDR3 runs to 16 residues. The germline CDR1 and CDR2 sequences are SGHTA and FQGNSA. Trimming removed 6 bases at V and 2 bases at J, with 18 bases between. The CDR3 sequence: CASRLGGADPTDTQYF. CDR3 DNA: TGTGCCAGCAGACTCGGCGGAGCGGATCCCACAGATACGCAGTATTTT. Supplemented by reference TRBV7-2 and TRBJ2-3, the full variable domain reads GAGVSQSPSNKVTEKGKDVELRCDPISGHTALYWYRQSLGQGLEFLIYFQGNSAPDKSGLPSDRFSAERTGGSVSTLTIQRTQQEDSAVYLCASRLGGADPTDTQYFGPGTRLTVL.

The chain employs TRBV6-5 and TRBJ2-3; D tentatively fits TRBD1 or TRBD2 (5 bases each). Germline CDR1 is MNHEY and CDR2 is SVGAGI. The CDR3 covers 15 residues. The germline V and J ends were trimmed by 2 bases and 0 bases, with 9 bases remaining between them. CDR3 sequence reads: CASSYGGTSTDTQYF. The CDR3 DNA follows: TGTGCCAGCAGTTACGGGGGAACTAGCACAGATACGCAGTATTTT.

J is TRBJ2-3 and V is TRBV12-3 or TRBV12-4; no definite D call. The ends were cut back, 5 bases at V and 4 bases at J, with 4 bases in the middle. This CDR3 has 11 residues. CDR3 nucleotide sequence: TGTGCCAGCAGTGGGGCAGATACGCAGTATTTT. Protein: CASSGADTQYF.

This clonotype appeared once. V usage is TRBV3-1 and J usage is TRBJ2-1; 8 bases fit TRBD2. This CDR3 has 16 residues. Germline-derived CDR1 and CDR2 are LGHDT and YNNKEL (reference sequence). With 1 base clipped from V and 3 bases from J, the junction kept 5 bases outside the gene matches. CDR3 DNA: TGTGCCAGCAGCCAAGGGTGGAGCGGGAGCTACAATGAGCAGTTCTTC. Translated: CASSQGWSGSYNEQFF.

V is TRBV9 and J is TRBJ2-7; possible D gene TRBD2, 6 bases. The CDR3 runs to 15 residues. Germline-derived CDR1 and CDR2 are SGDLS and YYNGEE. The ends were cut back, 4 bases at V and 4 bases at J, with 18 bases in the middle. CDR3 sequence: CASSPIGGVLYEQYF. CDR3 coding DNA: TGTGCCAGCAGCCCCATCGGCGGGGTCTTGTACGAGCAGTACTTC. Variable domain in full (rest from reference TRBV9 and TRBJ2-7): DSGVTQTPKHLITATGQRVTLRCSPRSGDLSVYWYQQSLDQGLQFLIQYYNGEERAKGNILERFSAQQFPDLHSELNLSSLELGDSALYFCASSPIGGVLYEQYFGPGTRLTVT.

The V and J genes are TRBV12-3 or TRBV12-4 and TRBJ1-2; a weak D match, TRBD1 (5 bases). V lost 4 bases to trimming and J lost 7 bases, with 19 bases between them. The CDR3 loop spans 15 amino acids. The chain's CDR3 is CASSSPGLFAGGYTF. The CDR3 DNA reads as TGTGCCAGCAGTTCTCCGGGACTTTTCGCGGGTGGCTACACCTTC.

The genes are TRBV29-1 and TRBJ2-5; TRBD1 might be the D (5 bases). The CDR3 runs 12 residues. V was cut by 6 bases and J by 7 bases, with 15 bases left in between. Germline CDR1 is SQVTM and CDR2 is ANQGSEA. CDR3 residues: CSVGVPKGTQYF. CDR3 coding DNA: TGCAGCGTAGGGGTCCCGAAGGGGACCCAGTACTTC.

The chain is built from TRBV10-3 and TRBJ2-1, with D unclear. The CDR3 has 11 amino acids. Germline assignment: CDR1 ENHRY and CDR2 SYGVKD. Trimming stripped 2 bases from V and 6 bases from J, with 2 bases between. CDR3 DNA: TGTGCCATCAGTGAGCTCAATGAGCAGTTCTTC. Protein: CAISELNEQFF.

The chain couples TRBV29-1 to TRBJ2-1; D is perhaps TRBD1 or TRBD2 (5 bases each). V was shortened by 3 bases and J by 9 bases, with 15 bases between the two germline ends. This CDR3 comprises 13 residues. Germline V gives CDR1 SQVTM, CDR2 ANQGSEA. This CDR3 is CSVDTGPSGEQFF. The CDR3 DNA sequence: TGCAGCGTTGATACGGGACCGAGTGGTGAGCAGTTCTTC.

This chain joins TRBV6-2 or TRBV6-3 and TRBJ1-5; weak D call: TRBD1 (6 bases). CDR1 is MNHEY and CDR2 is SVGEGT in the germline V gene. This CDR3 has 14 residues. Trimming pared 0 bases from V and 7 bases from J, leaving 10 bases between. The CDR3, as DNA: TGTGCCAGCAGTTACTCCGGGGGCTGGCAGCCCCAGCATTTT. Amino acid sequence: CASSYSGGWQPQHF.

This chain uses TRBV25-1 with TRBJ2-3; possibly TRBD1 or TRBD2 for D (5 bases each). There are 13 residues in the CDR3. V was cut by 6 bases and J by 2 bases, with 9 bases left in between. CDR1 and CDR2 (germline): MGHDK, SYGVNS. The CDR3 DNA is TGTGCCAGCAGGAGGGACCCCACAGATACGCAGTATTTT. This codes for CASRRDPTDTQYF.

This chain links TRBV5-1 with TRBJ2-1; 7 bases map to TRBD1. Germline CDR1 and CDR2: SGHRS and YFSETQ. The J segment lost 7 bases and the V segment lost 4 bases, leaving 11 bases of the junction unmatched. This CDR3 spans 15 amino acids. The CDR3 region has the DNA TGCGCCAGCAGCCTTGGACAGGCGTCTCCTAATGAGCAGTTCTTC. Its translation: CASSLGQASPNEQFF. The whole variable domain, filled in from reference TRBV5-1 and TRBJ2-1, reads KAGVTQTPRYLIKTRGQQVTLSCSPISGHRSVSWYQQTPGQGLQFLFEYFSETQRNKGNFPGRFSGRQFSNSRSEMNVSTLELGDSALYLCASSLGQASPNEQFFGPGTRLTVL.

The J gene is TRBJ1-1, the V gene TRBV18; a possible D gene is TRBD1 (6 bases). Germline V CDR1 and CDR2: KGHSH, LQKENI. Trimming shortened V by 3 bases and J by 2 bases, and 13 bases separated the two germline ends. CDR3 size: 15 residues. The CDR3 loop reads CASSPIGQTNTEAFF. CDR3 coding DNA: TGTGCCAGCTCACCCATCGGACAGACTAACACTGAAGCTTTCTTT.

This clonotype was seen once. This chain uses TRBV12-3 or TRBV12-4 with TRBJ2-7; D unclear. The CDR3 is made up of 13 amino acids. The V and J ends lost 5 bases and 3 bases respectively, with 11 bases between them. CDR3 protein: CASSLDIDYEQYV. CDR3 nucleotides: TGTGCCAGCAGTCTAGACATAGACTACGAGCAGTACGTC.

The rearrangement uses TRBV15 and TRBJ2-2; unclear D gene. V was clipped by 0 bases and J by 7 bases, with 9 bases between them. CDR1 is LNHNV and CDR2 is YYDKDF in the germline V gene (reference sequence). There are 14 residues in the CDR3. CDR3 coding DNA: TGTGCCACCAGCAGAGAGGGCCCTGTCGGGGAGCTGTTTTTT. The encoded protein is CATSREGPVGELFF.

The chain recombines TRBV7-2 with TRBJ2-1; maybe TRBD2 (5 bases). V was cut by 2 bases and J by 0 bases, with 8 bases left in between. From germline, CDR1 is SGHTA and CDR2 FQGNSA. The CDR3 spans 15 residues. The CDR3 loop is CASSLKGSSYNEQFF. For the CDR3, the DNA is TGTGCCAGCAGCTTAAAAGGGAGCTCCTACAATGAGCAGTTCTTC. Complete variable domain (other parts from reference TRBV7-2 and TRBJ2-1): GAGVSQSPSNKVTEKGKDVELRCDPISGHTALYWYRQSLGQGLEFLIYFQGNSAPDKSGLPSDRFSAERTGGSVSTLTIQRTQQEDSAVYLCASSLKGSSYNEQFFGPGTRLTVL.

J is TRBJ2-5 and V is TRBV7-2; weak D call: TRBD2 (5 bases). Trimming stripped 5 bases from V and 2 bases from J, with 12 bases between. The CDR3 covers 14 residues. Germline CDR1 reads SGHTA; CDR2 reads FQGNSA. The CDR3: CASSTWTVQETQYF. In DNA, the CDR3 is TGTGCCAGCAGCACATGGACTGTTCAAGAGACCCAGTACTTC.

The CDR3 region has the DNA TGTGCCAGCACTGAGGGGGAAGCGTACAATGAGCAGTTCTTC. Its protein product is CASTEGEAYNEQFF. This rearrangement joins TRBV9 to TRBJ2-1, with D possibly being TRBD1 (6 bases). From germline, CDR1 is SGDLS and CDR2 YYNGEE. Trimming pared 6 bases from V and 4 bases from J, leaving 14 bases between. The CDR3 has 14 amino acids.

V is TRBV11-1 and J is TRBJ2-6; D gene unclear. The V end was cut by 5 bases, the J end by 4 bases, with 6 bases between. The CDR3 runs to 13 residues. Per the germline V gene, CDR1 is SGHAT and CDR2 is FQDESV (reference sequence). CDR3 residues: CASSVPGANVLTF. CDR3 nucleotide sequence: TGTGCCAGCAGCGTCCCCGGGGCCAACGTCCTGACTTTC. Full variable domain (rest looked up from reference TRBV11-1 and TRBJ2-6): EAEVAQSPRYKITEKSQAVAFWCDPISGHATLYWYRQILGQGPELLVQFQDESVVDDSQLPKDRFSAERLKGVDSTLKIQPAELGDSAMYLCASSVPGANVLTFGAGSRLTVL.

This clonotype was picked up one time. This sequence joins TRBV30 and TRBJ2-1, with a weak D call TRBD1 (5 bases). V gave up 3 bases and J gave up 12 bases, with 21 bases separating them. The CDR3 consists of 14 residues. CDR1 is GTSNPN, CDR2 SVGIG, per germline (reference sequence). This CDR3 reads CAWREDQFIRGQFF. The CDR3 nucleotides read TGTGCCTGGAGAGAGGACCAGTTTATTAGGGGGCAGTTCTTC.

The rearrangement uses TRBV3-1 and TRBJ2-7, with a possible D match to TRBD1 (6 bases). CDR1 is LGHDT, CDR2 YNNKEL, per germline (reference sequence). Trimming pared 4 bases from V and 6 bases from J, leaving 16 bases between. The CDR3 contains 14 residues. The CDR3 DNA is TGTGCCAGCAGCCTCCGGTTTCAGGGGAGCGAGCAGTACTTC. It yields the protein CASSLRFQGSEQYF.

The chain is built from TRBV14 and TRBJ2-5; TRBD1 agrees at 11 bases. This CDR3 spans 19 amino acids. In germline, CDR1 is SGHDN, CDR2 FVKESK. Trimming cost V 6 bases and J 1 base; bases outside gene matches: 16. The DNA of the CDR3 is TGTGCCAGCAGGCGGACAGGGGGCCTCAGCGGGGGGCTCCAAGAGACCCAGTACTTC. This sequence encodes CASRRTGGLSGGLQETQYF.

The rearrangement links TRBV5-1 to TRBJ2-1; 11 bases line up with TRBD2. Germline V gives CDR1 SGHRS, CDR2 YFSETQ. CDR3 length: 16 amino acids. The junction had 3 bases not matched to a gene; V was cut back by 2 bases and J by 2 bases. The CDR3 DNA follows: TGCGCCAGCAGCTTAACGACTAGCGGGACCTACAATGAGCAGTTCTTC. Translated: CASSLTTSGTYNEQFF.

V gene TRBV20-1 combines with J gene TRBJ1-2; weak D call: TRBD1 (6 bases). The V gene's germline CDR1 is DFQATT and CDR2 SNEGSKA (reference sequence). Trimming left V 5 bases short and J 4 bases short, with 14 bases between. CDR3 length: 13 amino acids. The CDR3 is CSARTRGSYGYTF. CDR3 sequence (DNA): TGCAGTGCTCGAACCAGGGGTAGCTATGGCTACACCTTC.

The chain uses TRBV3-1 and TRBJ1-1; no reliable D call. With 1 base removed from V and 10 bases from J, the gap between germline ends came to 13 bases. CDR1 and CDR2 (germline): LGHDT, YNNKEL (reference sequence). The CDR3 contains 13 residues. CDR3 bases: TGTGCCAGCAGCCAAGTTCCAGGATTCACAGCTTTCTTT. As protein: CASSQVPGFTAFF.